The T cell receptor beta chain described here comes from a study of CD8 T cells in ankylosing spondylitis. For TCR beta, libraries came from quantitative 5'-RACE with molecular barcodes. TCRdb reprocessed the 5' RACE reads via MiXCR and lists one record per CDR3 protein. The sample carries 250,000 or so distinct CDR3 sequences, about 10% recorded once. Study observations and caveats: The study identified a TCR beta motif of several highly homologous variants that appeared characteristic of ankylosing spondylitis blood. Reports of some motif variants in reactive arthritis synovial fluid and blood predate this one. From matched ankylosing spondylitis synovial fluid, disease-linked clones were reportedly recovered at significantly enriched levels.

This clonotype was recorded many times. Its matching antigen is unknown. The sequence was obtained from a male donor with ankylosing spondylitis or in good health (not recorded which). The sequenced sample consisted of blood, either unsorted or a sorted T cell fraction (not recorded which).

The CDR3 nucleotides read TGTGCCAGCAGCCTTTCCGACAGGGAGAAGTTCTTC. It specifies CASSLSDREKFF. The chain is built from TRBV5-6 and TRBJ2-1; 7 nucleotides align to TRBD1. Trimming took 4 bases from V and 14 from J; bases not matched to a gene: 9. In germline, CDR1 is SGHDT, CDR2 YYEEEE. The CDR3 covers 12 residues.